The rows below give T cell receptor beta chains drawn from one sample of a study of regulatory T cells in long-lasting Graves disease. Via MiXCR, TCRdb re-called the multiplex PCR reads, giving one row per CDR3 protein. The sample lists about 440,000 distinct CDR3 sequences, about 15% occurring once. This sample was shared with a second study, whose subject was T cells in Graves' hyperthyroidism and ophthalmopathy.

The starting material was peripheral blood mononuclear cells (PBMCs), obtained at new diagnosis, from a patient treated with antithyroid drugs. These receptors were obtained from a woman aged 25 to 39 with Graves disease. CDR3s include the opening cysteine and the closing phenylalanine or tryptophan. A D gene is named only where the DNA matches it firmly. Expanded clones get a size class; other rows say once, few or many, or leave the size out.

>NA|TRBJ2-1|few|TRBV28
TGTGCCGGTCGTGGGACCGCCAATGAGCAGTTCTTC
CAGRGTANEQFF
>TRBD2|TRBJ2-1|NA|TRBV30
TGTGCCTGGAATACCGGGACTAGCGTAGATGAGCAGTTCTTC
CAWNTGTSVDEQFF
>NA|TRBJ2-2|NA|TRBV24-1
TGTGCCACCAGTGATTGGAGGGCCGGGTCGAGGGAGCTGTTTTTT
CATSDWRAGSRELFF
>TRBD2|TRBJ2-1|few|TRBV25-1
TGTGCCAGCAGTGAATTGGCTAGCGGGAGGGCCATTGAGCAGTTCTTC
CASSELASGRAIEQFF
>NA|TRBJ1-4|few|TRBV15
TGTGCCACCAGCAGAGTGATGGGATTGGGGGGCCAAGAAAAACTGTTTTTT
CATSRVMGLGGQEKLFF
>NA|TRBJ2-3|NA|TRBV6-1
TGTGCCAGCAGGACCCGGGGGCCGACAGCCCGCACAGATACGCAGTATTTT
CASRTRGPTARTDTQYF
>NA|TRBJ2-3|few|TRBV10-2
TGCGCCAGCAGTGTCAGCGGTGATACGCAGTATTTT
CASSVSGDTQYF
>NA|TRBJ1-3|few|TRBV4-1
TGCGCCAGCAGCCAGGTCACCTCTGGAAACACCATATATTTT
CASSQVTSGNTIYF
>NA|TRBJ1-5|many|TRBV6-1
TGTGCCAGCAGTGAAACCCCCAGGGGCAATCAGCCCCAGCATTTT
CASSETPRGNQPQHF
>NA|TRBJ1-5|many|TRBV12-3/TRBV12-4
TGTGCCAACAGTCTTCGGGACACATGCACCAATCAGCCCCAGCATTTT
CANSLRDTCTNQPQHF
>NA|TRBJ2-1|NA|TRBV7-3
TGTGCCAGCAGCGAAACTAAGGTTTTGCGCAATGAGCAGTTCTTC
CASSETKVLRNEQFF
>NA|TRBJ1-4|few|TRBV24-1
TGTGCCACCAGTGATTTCGGTGAAAAACTGTTTTTT
CATSDFGEKLFF
>NA|TRBJ1-3|NA|TRBV5-1
TGCGCCAGCAGCTTGGAACCATTCCTCTCTGGAAACACCATATATTTT
CASSLEPFLSGNTIYF
>TRBD1|TRBJ1-1|few|TRBV19
TGTGCCAGTAGTACCAGGACAGGGGGGATGAACACTGAAGCTTTCTTT
CASSTRTGGMNTEAFF
>NA|TRBJ1-4|few|TRBV7-3
TGTGCCAGCAGCCCAGGGGCCAGCAGAGATGAAAAACTGTTTTTT
CASSPGASRDEKLFF
>NA|TRBJ2-2|few|TRBV7-9
TGTGCCACGGTCCGCAGGGAAGGGACCGGGGAGCTGTTTTTT
CATVRREGTGELFF
>TRBD1|TRBJ2-7|many|TRBV30
TGTGCCTGCGACAGGGGGGGATCCGAAGTATACGAGCAGTACTTC
CACDRGGSEVYEQYF
>NA|TRBJ2-7|NA|TRBV19
TGTGCCAGTAGTATAAGTGGGAGCGAGCAGTACTTC
CASSISGSEQYF
>TRBD2|TRBJ2-5|once|TRBV7-2
TGTGCCAGCAGCTTAAATATGGGACTAATTTTAGAGACCCAGTACTTC
CASSLNMGLILETQYF
>NA|TRBJ1-4|NA|TRBV6-1
TGTGCCAGCATAGTTGCGGGCAGGGGAGGTGAAAAACTGTTTTTT
CASIVAGRGGEKLFF
>TRBD1|TRBJ1-1|many|TRBV5-1
TGCGCCAGCAGCCCTAATCCAGGGGGCATGAACACTGAAGCTTTCTTT
CASSPNPGGMNTEAFF
>TRBD2|TRBJ2-7|many|TRBV20-1
TGCAGTGCTAAGAAAGCGGGAGCATCCCCCTACGAGCAGTACTTC
CSAKKAGASPYEQYF
>NA|TRBJ2-7|NA|TRBV7-8
TGTGCCAGCAGCTTATTTGTACAGGGAGCCTACGAGCAGTACTTC
CASSLFVQGAYEQYF
>NA|TRBJ1-2|many|TRBV18
TGTGCCAGCTCACCTTCGGCAGGGGTTAGCTATGGCTACACCTTC
CASSPSAGVSYGYTF
>NA|TRBJ2-7|few|TRBV7-9
TGTGCCAGCAATAACCTAGGCACCTACGAGCAGTACTTC
CASNNLGTYEQYF
>TRBD1|TRBJ2-7|few|TRBV19
TGTGCCAGTAGTATTCGAGGGACAGGGAGTGACGAGCAGTACTTC
CASSIRGTGSDEQYF
>TRBD2|TRBJ2-4|many|TRBV2
TGTGCCAGCAGGGGGACTAGCGGGACGACTCAGTACTTC
CASRGTSGTTQYF
>NA|TRBJ1-1|many|TRBV18
TGTGCCAGCTCACCTAGGGGGGCTCTCGACACTGAAGCTTTCTTT
CASSPRGALDTEAFF
>TRBD1|TRBJ1-5|many|TRBV15
TGTGCCACCAGCAGAGATCGGACAGGGACTTATAGCAATCAGCCCCAGCATTTT
CATSRDRTGTYSNQPQHF
>NA|TRBJ2-3|few|TRBV24-1
TGTGCCACCGGGGCCGGTCTGAACACAGATACGCAGTATTTT
CATGAGLNTDTQYF
>NA|TRBJ2-3|many|TRBV7-3
TGTGCCAGCAGCCGCACGCTGGACGGGACTAGCACAGATACGCAGTATTTT
CASSRTLDGTSTDTQYF
>TRBD2|TRBJ2-3|many|TRBV30
TGTGCCTGGAGTGTAAGAGCGGGAGGGGGAGATACGCAGTATTTT
CAWSVRAGGGDTQYF
>NA|TRBJ1-1|once|TRBV5-1
TGCGCCAGCAGCTGGGTCGGGCGAGGGGAAGCTTTCTTT
CASSWVGRGEAFF
>NA|TRBJ2-5|NA|TRBV30
TGTGCCTGGAGTGTCCAGGGGTTGGCCCAGTACTTC
CAWSVQGLAQYF
>TRBD2|TRBJ2-5|many|TRBV3-1
TGTGCCAGCAGCCAAGATTCTAGCGGGAGGGCCGATGAGACCCAGTACTTC
CASSQDSSGRADETQYF
>NA|TRBJ2-7|NA|TRBV6-9
TGTGCCAGCAGTTACAGACCGCGGCAGGGAGATTACTACGAGCAGTACTTC
CASSYRPRQGDYYEQYF
>TRBD1|TRBJ1-6|many|TRBV20-1
TGCAGTGCTAGAGATGGGACAGACCTCTATAATTCACCCCTCCACTTT
CSARDGTDLYNSPLHF
>NA|TRBJ1-2|many|TRBV5-1
TGCGCCAGCAGCTTCACCGGCAGCGATGGCTACACCTTC
CASSFTGSDGYTF
>TRBD2|TRBJ2-1|many|TRBV7-6
TGTGCCAGCAGCTTAGACCTCTTAGCGGGGGCCTACAATGAGCAGTTCTTC
CASSLDLLAGAYNEQFF
>NA|TRBJ2-3|many|TRBV9
TGTGCCAGCAGCGTAGAACCGGGACGAGTAAGAGATACGCAGTATTTT
CASSVEPGRVRDTQYF
>NA|TRBJ1-6|NA|TRBV10-3
TGTGCCATCAGTGAGTCCGACGGGTATTCACCCCTCCACTTT
CAISESDGYSPLHF
>TRBD1|TRBJ2-3|NA|TRBV24-1
TGTGCCACCAGTCCCCAGGGACAGCCCACAGATACGCAGTATTTT
CATSPQGQPTDTQYF
>NA|TRBJ2-7|NA|TRBV4-1
TGCGCCAGCAGCCAAGGCGACGGGGGCGAGCAGTACTTC
CASSQGDGGEQYF
>TRBD2|TRBJ2-7|many|TRBV5-6
TGTGCCAGCAGCTTGGTCGGGACTAGCAACGAGCAGTACTTC
CASSLVGTSNEQYF
>NA|TRBJ1-2|NA|TRBV29-1
TGCAGCGTTCATGTACAGTATGGCTACACCTTC
CSVHVQYGYTF